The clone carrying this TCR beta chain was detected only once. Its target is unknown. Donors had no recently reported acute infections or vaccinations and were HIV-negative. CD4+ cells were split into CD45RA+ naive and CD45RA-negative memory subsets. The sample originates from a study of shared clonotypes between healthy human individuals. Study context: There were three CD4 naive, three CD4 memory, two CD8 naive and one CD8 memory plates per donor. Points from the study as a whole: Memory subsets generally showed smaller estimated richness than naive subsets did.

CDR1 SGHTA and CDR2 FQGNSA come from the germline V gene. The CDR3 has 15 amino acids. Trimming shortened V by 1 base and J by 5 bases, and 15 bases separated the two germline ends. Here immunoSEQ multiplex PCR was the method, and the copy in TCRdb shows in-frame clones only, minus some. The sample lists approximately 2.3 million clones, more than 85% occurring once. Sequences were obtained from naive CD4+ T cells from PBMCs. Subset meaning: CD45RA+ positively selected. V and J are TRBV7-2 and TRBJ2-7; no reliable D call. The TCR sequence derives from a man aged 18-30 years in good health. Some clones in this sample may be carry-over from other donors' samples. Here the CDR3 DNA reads TGTGCCAGCAGCTTAGTATGGGGTGAGTGGAACGAGCAGTACTTC. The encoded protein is CASSLVWGEWNEQYF. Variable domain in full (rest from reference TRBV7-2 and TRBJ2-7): GAGVSQSPSNKVTEKGKDVELRCDPISGHTALYWYRQSLGQGLEFLIYFQGNSAPDKSGLPSDRFSAERTGGSVSTLTIQRTQQEDSAVYLCASSLVWGEWNEQYFGPGTRLTVT.